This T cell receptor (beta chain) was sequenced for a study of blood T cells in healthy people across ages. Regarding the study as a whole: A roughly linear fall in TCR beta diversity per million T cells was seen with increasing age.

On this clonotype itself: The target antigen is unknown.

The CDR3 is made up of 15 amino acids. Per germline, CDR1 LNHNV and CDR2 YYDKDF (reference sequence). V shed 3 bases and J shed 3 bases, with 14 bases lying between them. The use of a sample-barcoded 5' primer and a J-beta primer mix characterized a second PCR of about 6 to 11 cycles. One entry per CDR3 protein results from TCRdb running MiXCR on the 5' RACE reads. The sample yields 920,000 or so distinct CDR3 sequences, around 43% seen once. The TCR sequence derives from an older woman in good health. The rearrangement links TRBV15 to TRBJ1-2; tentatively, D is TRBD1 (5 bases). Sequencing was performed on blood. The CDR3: CATSRILDSYYGYTF. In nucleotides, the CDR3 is TGTGCCACCAGCAGGATTCTTGACAGCTACTATGGCTACACCTTC.